This T cell receptor beta chain derives from a study of shared clonotypes between healthy human individuals. The CDR3 is 13 residues long. The ends were cut back, 6 bases at V and 2 bases at J, with 5 bases in the middle. Germline V CDR1 and CDR2: SEHNR, FQNEAQ (reference sequence). Profiling relied on immunoSEQ multiplex PCR, and the TCRdb table lists in-frame clones only, not all of them. The sample lists approximately 2.3 million clones; approximately 95% were seen once. This clone was counted once. Its antigen is unknown. Donors comprised only Caucasian adults living in Nashville, Tennessee. Points from the study as a whole: Memory subsets generally showed smaller estimated richness than naive subsets did.

The origin of this receptor is a man between 18 and 29 years old in good health. Some clones in this sample may be carry-over from other donors' samples. Sequences were obtained from naive CD4+ T cells from PBMCs. The subset was: CD45RA+ positively selected. This chain uses TRBV7-9 with TRBJ2-6; no reliable D call. CDR3 protein: CASSSAGANVLTF. The CDR3 bases are TGTGCCAGCAGTTCCGCTGGGGCCAACGTCCTGACTTTC. The full variable domain, its missing parts supplied by reference TRBV7-9 and TRBJ2-6, is DTGVSQNPRHKITKRGQNVTFRCDPISEHNRLYWYRQTLGQGPEFLTYFQNEAQLEKSRLLSDRFSAERPKGSFSTLEIQRTEQGDSAMYLCASSSAGANVLTFGAGSRLTVL.